Here is one T cell receptor (beta chain) with its context. The entry originates in a study of T cell responses to AZD1222 COVID-19 vaccine. The CDR3 sequence is 17 residues long. Germline V gene sequence: CDR1 MNHNY, CDR2 SVGAGI (reference sequence). V gave up 5 bases and J gave up 0 bases, with 17 bases separating them. The method was immunoSEQ multiplex PCR; TCRdb's version includes in-frame clones alone and lacks a portion of them. In the table there are over 120,000 clones, about 92% of which are singletons. The J gene is TRBJ1-5, the V gene TRBV6-6, with a possible D match to TRBD1 (5 bases). The sequencing here drew on peripheral blood, taken 28 days after the second AZD1222 dose. This sequence originates from an adult who received the AZD1222 COVID-19 vaccine. CDR3 sequence (DNA): TGTGCCAGCAGTCCCGCCCAGGGCCACCTTAGCAATCAGCCCCAGCATTTT. Translated: CASSPAQGHLSNQPQHF.